Listed below are T cell receptor beta chains from one sample, sequenced in a study of blood T cell repertoires in COVID-19. Produced via immunoSEQ multiplex PCR; TCRdb's table is partial and in-frame only. In the table there are roughly 260,000 clones, around 93% of which are singletons. The material sequenced was PBMCs or T cells enriched from blood (not recorded which). These receptors were obtained from a human donor in a cohort exposed to, infected with or recovered from COVID-19 (not recorded which). The donor label of this sample is uncertain. Each CDR3 is given with its conserved first and last residue. D genes are given only for firm matches. Part of the rows lack a size; the others show once, few, many or a class for expanded clones.

d_call: -
j_call: TRBJ1-2
v_call: TRBV7-2
clone_size: once
cdr3_nt: TGTGCCAGCAGCTTAAGTGCCTTAGCTAACTATGGCTACACCTTC
cdr3_aa: CASSLSALANYGYTF

d_call: -
j_call: TRBJ2-5
v_call: TRBV30
clone_size: once
cdr3_nt: TGTGCCTGGAGTATCAGGCCGGAGACCCAGTACTTC
cdr3_aa: CAWSIRPETQYF

d_call: TRBD2
j_call: TRBJ2-5
v_call: TRBV18
clone_size: -
cdr3_nt: TGTGCCAGCTCATCGGATGCGGGGGGGCAGGAGACCCAGTACTTC
cdr3_aa: CASSSDAGGQETQYF

d_call: -
j_call: TRBJ2-7
v_call: TRBV6-6
clone_size: -
cdr3_nt: TGTGCCAGCAGTGCAGGGTACTACGAGCAGTACTTC
cdr3_aa: CASSAGYYEQYF

d_call: TRBD1
j_call: TRBJ1-2
v_call: TRBV9
clone_size: -
cdr3_nt: TGTGCCAGCAGCGAGGGTAGGGGGCTGAACTATGGCTACACCTTC
cdr3_aa: CASSEGRGLNYGYTF

d_call: -
j_call: TRBJ1-3
v_call: TRBV3-1/TRBV3-2
clone_size: -
cdr3_nt: TGTGCCAGCAGTCAAGAGCGCTCTGGAAACACCATATATTTT
cdr3_aa: CASSQERSGNTIYF

d_call: TRBD2
j_call: TRBJ2-1
v_call: TRBV3-1/TRBV3-2
clone_size: -
cdr3_nt: TGTGCCAGCAGCCAAGGAGCGGGGGGCTACAATGAGCAGTTCTTC
cdr3_aa: CASSQGAGGYNEQFF

d_call: TRBD2
j_call: TRBJ2-2
v_call: TRBV7-3
clone_size: -
cdr3_nt: TGTGCCAGCAGCTCTCGGGCTCCGGGGGGCGGGGAGCTGTTTTTT
cdr3_aa: CASSSRAPGGGELFF

d_call: TRBD1
j_call: TRBJ1-6
v_call: TRBV6-5
clone_size: -
cdr3_nt: TGTGCCAGCAGCCGGACAGGGACGTTAAGTTCACCCCTCCACTTT
cdr3_aa: CASSRTGTLSSPLHF

d_call: -
j_call: TRBJ1-2
v_call: TRBV6-1
clone_size: -
cdr3_nt: TGTGCCAGCAGTGAATTGGTAGGGGCCCCCTATGGCTACACCTTC
cdr3_aa: CASSELVGAPYGYTF

d_call: -
j_call: TRBJ1-5
v_call: TRBV19
clone_size: -
cdr3_nt: TGTGCCAGTAGTCACCAGGGCGGCAATCAGCCCCAGCATTTT
cdr3_aa: CASSHQGGNQPQHF

d_call: TRBD1
j_call: TRBJ1-2
v_call: TRBV15
clone_size: -
cdr3_nt: TGTGCCACCAGCAGTAGGGGGCCCGGGGGCTACACCTTC
cdr3_aa: CATSSRGPGGYTF

d_call: -
j_call: TRBJ1-3
v_call: TRBV7-2
clone_size: -
cdr3_nt: TGTGCCAGCAGCTTAGCGACTATCAACTCTGGAAACACCATATATTTT
cdr3_aa: CASSLATINSGNTIYF

d_call: -
j_call: TRBJ2-1
v_call: TRBV11-2
clone_size: -
cdr3_nt: TGTGCCAGCAGCTTGAGGGCGCGGAATGAGCAGTTCTTC
cdr3_aa: CASSLRARNEQFF

d_call: TRBD2
j_call: TRBJ2-1
v_call: TRBV6-5
clone_size: -
cdr3_nt: TGTGCCAGCAGGGATTGGACTAGCGCTTACAATGAGCAGTTCTTC
cdr3_aa: CASRDWTSAYNEQFF

d_call: -
j_call: TRBJ1-1
v_call: TRBV6-2/TRBV6-3
clone_size: -
cdr3_nt: TGTGCCAGCAGTTACTCGATGCCGGGGGCTTTCTTT
cdr3_aa: CASSYSMPGAFF

d_call: TRBD1
j_call: TRBJ1-1
v_call: TRBV5-1
clone_size: -
cdr3_nt: TGCGCCAGCAGCTTGGCAGGGCAGGGGGGCACTGAAGCTTTCTTT
cdr3_aa: CASSLAGQGGTEAFF

d_call: TRBD1
j_call: TRBJ2-3
v_call: TRBV7-9
clone_size: -
cdr3_nt: TGTGCCAGCAGCCGGGACAGGGCAACAGATACGCAGTATTTT
cdr3_aa: CASSRDRATDTQYF

d_call: -
j_call: TRBJ1-2
v_call: TRBV27
clone_size: -
cdr3_nt: TGTGCCAGCACTTCGGTGGGCAGGGGATATGGCTACACCTTC
cdr3_aa: CASTSVGRGYGYTF

d_call: TRBD1
j_call: TRBJ1-5
v_call: TRBV6-5
clone_size: -
cdr3_nt: TGTGCCAGCAGTTACTCGAGACAGGGCAGCAATCAGCCCCAGCATTTT
cdr3_aa: CASSYSRQGSNQPQHF

d_call: -
j_call: TRBJ2-7
v_call: TRBV6-1
clone_size: -
cdr3_nt: TGTGCCAGCAGTGAACAGAGAGGGGGTTATAAGTCCTACGAGCAGTACTTC
cdr3_aa: CASSEQRGGYKSYEQYF

d_call: TRBD1
j_call: TRBJ2-5
v_call: TRBV19
clone_size: -
cdr3_nt: TGTGCCAGTAGTAGGGACAGCCAAGAGACCCAGTACTTC
cdr3_aa: CASSRDSQETQYF

d_call: -
j_call: TRBJ1-4
v_call: TRBV19
clone_size: -
cdr3_nt: TGTGCCAGTAGTATTATGGGGGCCAGTGAAAAACTGTTTTTT
cdr3_aa: CASSIMGASEKLFF

d_call: -
j_call: TRBJ1-1
v_call: TRBV9
clone_size: -
cdr3_nt: TGTGCCAGCAGCGTGGGTCCAGGGGACACTGAAGCTTTCTTT
cdr3_aa: CASSVGPGDTEAFF

d_call: -
j_call: TRBJ1-6
v_call: TRBV9
clone_size: -
cdr3_nt: TGTGCCAGCAGCGTAGTGGAGGGAGGGCTCTCACCCCTCCACTTT
cdr3_aa: CASSVVEGGLSPLHF

d_call: -
j_call: TRBJ1-1
v_call: TRBV19
clone_size: -
cdr3_nt: TGTGCCAGTAGTATAGTGTCAGACACTGAAGCTTTCTTT
cdr3_aa: CASSIVSDTEAFF

d_call: -
j_call: TRBJ1-4
v_call: TRBV30
clone_size: -
cdr3_nt: TGTGCCTGGAGTTCCCCGAGCCGAAATGAAAAACTGTTTTTT
cdr3_aa: CAWSSPSRNEKLFF

d_call: -
j_call: TRBJ1-1
v_call: TRBV7-9
clone_size: -
cdr3_nt: TGTGCCAGCAGCTTATTAGGGGCTGGAGCTTTCTTT
cdr3_aa: CASSLLGAGAFF

d_call: -
j_call: TRBJ1-2
v_call: TRBV9
clone_size: few
cdr3_nt: TGTGCCAGCAGCGTAGTTTCGGGTGCCTCCTATGGCTACACCTTC
cdr3_aa: CASSVVSGASYGYTF

d_call: TRBD2
j_call: TRBJ2-3
v_call: TRBV9
clone_size: -
cdr3_nt: TGTGCCAGCAATTTCGGGGGGGCCGGTCCAGATACGCAGTATTTT
cdr3_aa: CASNFGGAGPDTQYF

d_call: TRBD1
j_call: TRBJ1-2
v_call: TRBV30
clone_size: -
cdr3_nt: TGTGCCTGGAGTCCGGGACAGGGAGGACTGTCTGGCTACACCTTC
cdr3_aa: CAWSPGQGGLSGYTF

d_call: -
j_call: TRBJ1-4
v_call: TRBV30
clone_size: -
cdr3_nt: TGTGCCTGGGACGGACTTAATGAAAAACTGTTTTTT
cdr3_aa: CAWDGLNEKLFF

d_call: -
j_call: TRBJ2-3
v_call: TRBV20-1
clone_size: -
cdr3_nt: TGCAGTGCTAGTGGGGGGAGGGATACGCAGTATTTT
cdr3_aa: CSASGGRDTQYF

d_call: TRBD1
j_call: TRBJ1-1
v_call: TRBV4-3
clone_size: -
cdr3_nt: TGCGCCAGCAGCCAAGCGTTGGACAGGGTGCCTGAAGCTTTCTTT
cdr3_aa: CASSQALDRVPEAFF

d_call: TRBD2
j_call: TRBJ2-3
v_call: TRBV2
clone_size: -
cdr3_nt: TGTGCCAGCAGTGCATGGACTAGCGCCCATAACACAGATACGCAGTATTTT
cdr3_aa: CASSAWTSAHNTDTQYF

d_call: -
j_call: TRBJ2-3
v_call: TRBV11-2
clone_size: -
cdr3_nt: TGTGCCAGCAGCTTAGAGGCGTTCGGGGATACGCAGTATTTT
cdr3_aa: CASSLEAFGDTQYF

d_call: -
j_call: TRBJ2-1
v_call: TRBV24-1
clone_size: -
cdr3_nt: TGTGCCACCGCTACCGGGACACCCATGGGGCTAGGGTACAATGAGCAGTTCTTC
cdr3_aa: CATATGTPMGLGYNEQFF

d_call: TRBD2
j_call: TRBJ2-3
v_call: TRBV7-2
clone_size: -
cdr3_nt: TGTGCCAGCAGCAGATCCGCGGGGGGGTACACAGATACGCAGTATTTT
cdr3_aa: CASSRSAGGYTDTQYF

d_call: -
j_call: TRBJ2-3
v_call: TRBV7-9
clone_size: -
cdr3_nt: TGTGCCAGCAGCTTGAGGGAACGCACAGATACGCAGTATTTT
cdr3_aa: CASSLRERTDTQYF

d_call: TRBD2
j_call: TRBJ2-5
v_call: TRBV5-4
clone_size: once
cdr3_nt: TGTGCCAGCAGCCTTAGCGGGGCCCGCCAAGAGACCCAGTACTTC
cdr3_aa: CASSLSGARQETQYF

d_call: -
j_call: TRBJ1-2
v_call: TRBV12-5
clone_size: -
cdr3_nt: TGTGCTAGTGGTTTGCTGGCAGTCCCAGGGTCTGGCTACACCTTC
cdr3_aa: CASGLLAVPGSGYTF

d_call: TRBD2
j_call: TRBJ2-1
v_call: TRBV5-6
clone_size: -
cdr3_nt: TGTGCCAGCAGCCCTAGCGGGGGTCTATCCTACAATGAGCAGTTCTTC
cdr3_aa: CASSPSGGLSYNEQFF

d_call: -
j_call: TRBJ2-7
v_call: TRBV7-2
clone_size: -
cdr3_nt: TGTGCCAGCAGCCCAGTGGGTTTAAAAGGGACACACTACGAGCAGTACTTC
cdr3_aa: CASSPVGLKGTHYEQYF

d_call: -
j_call: TRBJ1-2
v_call: TRBV2
clone_size: -
cdr3_nt: TGTGCCAGCAGTTTTACAGGGTTTGGCTACACCTTC
cdr3_aa: CASSFTGFGYTF

d_call: -
j_call: TRBJ1-1
v_call: TRBV2
clone_size: -
cdr3_nt: TGTGCCAGCAGCGCACAGGGAAGGCGAGCTGAAGCTTTCTTT
cdr3_aa: CASSAQGRRAEAFF

d_call: TRBD2
j_call: TRBJ2-4
v_call: TRBV13
clone_size: -
cdr3_nt: TGTGCCAGCAGCTCCGTTGGACTAGCGGGGGGGCCTGCCAAAAACATTCAGTACTTC
cdr3_aa: CASSSVGLAGGPAKNIQYF

d_call: -
j_call: TRBJ2-5
v_call: TRBV11-3
clone_size: once
cdr3_nt: TGTGCCAGCAGCTCATCTAGACAAGAGACCCAGTACTTC
cdr3_aa: CASSSSRQETQYF

d_call: -
j_call: TRBJ2-1
v_call: TRBV7-2
clone_size: -
cdr3_nt: TGTGCCAGCAGCTTAGCCCCAGACAGGAACAATGAGCAGTTCTTC
cdr3_aa: CASSLAPDRNNEQFF

d_call: TRBD1
j_call: TRBJ1-3
v_call: TRBV4-2
clone_size: -
cdr3_nt: TGTGCCAGCAGCCAAGGACCACAGGGGGATGGAAACACCATATATTTT
cdr3_aa: CASSQGPQGDGNTIYF

d_call: TRBD2
j_call: TRBJ2-7
v_call: TRBV25-1
clone_size: -
cdr3_nt: TGTGCCAGCAGTGAGTCGGGGAGCGGGGGGGCCGTAACCGACGAGCAGTACTTC
cdr3_aa: CASSESGSGGAVTDEQYF

d_call: TRBD1
j_call: TRBJ1-1
v_call: TRBV18
clone_size: -
cdr3_nt: TGTGCCAGCTCACCGACAGGGGAAGGGACTGAAGCTTTCTTT
cdr3_aa: CASSPTGEGTEAFF

d_call: -
j_call: TRBJ2-4
v_call: TRBV5-1
clone_size: once
cdr3_nt: TGCGCCAGCAGCCCGGGACTGAGGATAGCCAAAAACATTCAGTACTTC
cdr3_aa: CASSPGLRIAKNIQYF

d_call: -
j_call: TRBJ1-5
v_call: TRBV12-5
clone_size: -
cdr3_nt: TGTGCTAGTGGTCTAAACAATCAGCCCCAGCATTTT
cdr3_aa: CASGLNNQPQHF

d_call: -
j_call: TRBJ1-2
v_call: TRBV5-8
clone_size: -
cdr3_nt: TGTGCCAGCAGCGCCCCGAGGGACCCAGGGGACTATGGCTACACCTTC
cdr3_aa: CASSAPRDPGDYGYTF

d_call: TRBD1
j_call: TRBJ1-4
v_call: TRBV19
clone_size: -
cdr3_nt: TGTGCCAGTAGTGACGGGACAGGGCGCGAAAAACTGTTTTTT
cdr3_aa: CASSDGTGREKLFF

d_call: TRBD1
j_call: TRBJ1-6
v_call: TRBV5-1
clone_size: -
cdr3_nt: TGCGCCAGCAGCCCAGGGGGTACCTATAATTCACCCCTCCACTTT
cdr3_aa: CASSPGGTYNSPLHF

d_call: TRBD2
j_call: TRBJ2-1
v_call: TRBV30
clone_size: once
cdr3_nt: TGTGCCTGGAGTGGTGCGGGGGGGAATGAGCAGTTCTTC
cdr3_aa: CAWSGAGGNEQFF

d_call: -
j_call: TRBJ1-2
v_call: TRBV5-1
clone_size: -
cdr3_nt: TGCGCCAGCAGCTTGGTGTCAAGCTCCTATGGCTACACCTTC
cdr3_aa: CASSLVSSSYGYTF

d_call: TRBD1
j_call: TRBJ1-4
v_call: TRBV12-5
clone_size: -
cdr3_nt: TGTGCTAGTGGTTTGGTACAGGGGGCTTTAACTAATGAAAAACTGTTTTTT
cdr3_aa: CASGLVQGALTNEKLFF

d_call: -
j_call: TRBJ1-1
v_call: TRBV29-1
clone_size: -
cdr3_nt: TGCAGCGTTGGGGAGTACAGGGTGGACACTGAAGCTTTCTTT
cdr3_aa: CSVGEYRVDTEAFF